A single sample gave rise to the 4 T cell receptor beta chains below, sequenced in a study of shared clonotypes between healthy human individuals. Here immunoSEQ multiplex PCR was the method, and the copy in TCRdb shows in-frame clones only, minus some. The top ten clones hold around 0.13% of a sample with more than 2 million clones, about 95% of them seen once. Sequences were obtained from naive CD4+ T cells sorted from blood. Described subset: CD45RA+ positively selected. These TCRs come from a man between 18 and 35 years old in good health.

Here the CDR3 DNA reads TGTGCCTGGAGTGCCCAGACGGGTAACCAAGAGACCCAGTACTTC. This gives the protein CAWSAQTGNQETQYF. The V and J genes are TRBV30 and TRBJ2-5, with D unresolved. The CDR3 covers 15 residues. The V end was cut by 1 base, the J end by 0 bases, with 12 bases between. Germline V lookup: CDR1 GTSNPN, CDR2 SVGIG (reference sequence).

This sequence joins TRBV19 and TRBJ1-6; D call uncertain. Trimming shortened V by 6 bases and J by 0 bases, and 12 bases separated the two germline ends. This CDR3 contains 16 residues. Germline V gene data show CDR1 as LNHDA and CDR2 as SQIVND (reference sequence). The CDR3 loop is CASRAEGASYNSPLHF. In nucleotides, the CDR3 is TGTGCCAGTAGAGCAGAGGGAGCCTCCTATAATTCACCCCTCCACTTT. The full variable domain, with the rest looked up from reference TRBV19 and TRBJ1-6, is DGGITQSPKYLFRKEGQNVTLSCEQNLNHDAMYWYRQDPGQGLRLIYYSQIVNDFQKGDIAEGYSVSREKKESFPLTVTSAQKNPTAFYLCASRAEGASYNSPLHFGNGTRLTVT.

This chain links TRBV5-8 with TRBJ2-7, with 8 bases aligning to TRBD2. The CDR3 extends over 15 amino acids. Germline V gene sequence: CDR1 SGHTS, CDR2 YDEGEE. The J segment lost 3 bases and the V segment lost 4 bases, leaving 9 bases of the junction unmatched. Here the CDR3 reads CASSALSGGFYEQYF. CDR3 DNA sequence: TGTGCCAGCAGCGCCCTAAGCGGGGGTTTCTACGAGCAGTACTTC.

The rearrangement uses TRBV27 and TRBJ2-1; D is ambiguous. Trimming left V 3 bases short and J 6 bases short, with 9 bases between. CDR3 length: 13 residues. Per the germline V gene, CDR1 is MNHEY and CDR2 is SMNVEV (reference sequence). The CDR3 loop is CASSLVFVNEQFF. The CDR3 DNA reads TGTGCCAGCAGTTTGGTATTTGTCAATGAGCAGTTCTTC.